These 29 T cell receptor beta chains came from one sample sequenced in a study of neurological immune-mediated disorders. The time point here: longitudinal time-point 2. One entry per CDR3 protein results from TCRdb running MiXCR on the 5' RACE reads. The sample lists around 50,000 distinct CDR3 sequences, under 15% seen once, with 4.5% to 5.5% in the top ten. Source material: PBMCs. These TCRs come from a male donor with HTLV-1-associated myelopathy (HAM/TSP).

V and J are TRBV29-1 and TRBJ2-5; 10 nucleotides align to TRBD2. Germline CDR1 SQVTM, CDR2 ANQGSEA. This CDR3 has 17 residues. V gave up 0 bases and J gave up 3 bases; unmatched junction bases: 10. The CDR3 loop is CSVEDYPTGTSEETQYF. Here the CDR3 DNA reads TGCAGCGTTGAAGATTACCCAACCGGGACTAGCGAAGAGACCCAGTACTTC.

At least ten counts were recorded for this clonotype. In DNA, the CDR3 is TGCAGTGCTAGAGCATACAGGGCCAAGAACACTGAAGCTTTCTTT. Protein sequence: CSARAYRAKNTEAFF. The rearrangement links TRBV20-1 to TRBJ1-1, with a tentative D call TRBD1 (6 bases). This CDR3 is 15 amino acids long. Germline V gene data show CDR1 as DFQATT and CDR2 as SNEGSKA (reference sequence). V shed 1 base and J shed 1 base, with 13 bases lying between them.

This clonotype has ten or more counts. The rearrangement uses TRBV15 and TRBJ1-1; D uncertain. Germline CDR1 is LNHNV and CDR2 is YYDKDF (reference sequence). The CDR3 has 14 amino acids. V lost 1 base, J lost 2 bases, and 8 bases lay in between. CDR3 loop: CATSRVGDNTEAFF. The CDR3 nucleotides are TGTGCCACCAGCAGAGTTGGAGATAACACTGAAGCTTTCTTT.

In this sample, this clonotype turned up many times. V gene TRBV3-1 combines with J gene TRBJ2-7; 14 bases line up with TRBD2. CDR1 is LGHDT, CDR2 YNNKEL, per germline (reference sequence). V lost 4 bases to trimming and J lost 3 bases; unmatched junction nucleotides: 5. CDR3 size: 16 residues. CDR3 nucleotide sequence: TGTGCCAGCAGCCCCGCCGGGACTAGCGGGGGCTACGAGCAGTACTTC. Translation gives CASSPAGTSGGYEQYF.

This clonotype was seen at least ten times. This chain connects TRBV27 to TRBJ1-4; 7 bases map to TRBD1. The V and J ends lost 9 bases and 0 bases, in that order; junction bases with no gene match: 10. CDR3 length: 16 amino acids. The V gene's germline CDR1 is MNHEY and CDR2 SMNVEV (reference sequence). CDR3 sequence: CARERDRSSTNEKLFF. As DNA, the CDR3 is TGTGCCAGAGAACGGGACAGATCCTCAACTAATGAAAAACTGTTTTTT.

Points on this clonotype: A single base separates this from a much larger clone, so it may be a read error. The rearrangement joins TRBV7-8 to TRBJ2-5; D tentatively fits TRBD1 or TRBD2 (6 bases each). The CDR3 loop spans 15 amino acids. Germline V gene sequence: CDR1 SGHVS, CDR2 FQNEAQ. The V end was cut by 1 base, the J end by 4 bases, with 13 bases between. The CDR3 sequence: CASSLGTGGRETQYF. The CDR3 DNA reads TGTGCCAGCAGCTTAGGTACCGGGGGCAGAGAGACCCAGTACTTC.

This clonotype was detected ten times or more. The rearrangement joins TRBV20-1 to TRBJ2-4, with TRBD1 matching over 8 bases. CDR1 and CDR2 from the germline V gene are DFQATT and SNEGSKA (reference sequence). V lost 6 bases and J lost 7; bases outside the gene matches: 5. The CDR3 loop spans 12 amino acids. The CDR3 region is CSARDRPNIQYF. The CDR3 region has the DNA TGCAGTGCCCGGGACAGGCCGAACATTCAGTACTTC.

Many counts were recorded for this clonotype. The chain carries TRBV18 and TRBJ1-6; D gene unclear. This CDR3 region has 14 residues. V was cut by 5 bases and J by 7 bases, with 12 bases left in between. Germline V gene lookup returns CDR1 KGHSH and CDR2 LQKENI. The CDR3 bases are TGTGCCAGCTCAAGTAGGGAGGCGAATTCACCCCTCCACTTT. Residues: CASSSREANSPLHF.

This clonotype was counted at least ten times. The gene calls are TRBV5-1 and TRBJ2-2; 7 bases line up with TRBD2. The J segment lost 3 bases and the V segment lost 9 bases, leaving 5 bases of the junction unmatched. This CDR3 has 13 amino acids. From germline, CDR1 is SGHRS and CDR2 YFSETQ. This CDR3 reads CATRLAYTGELFF. Here the CDR3 DNA reads TGCGCCACCCGACTAGCCTACACCGGGGAGCTGTTTTTT.

This clonotype was seen at least ten times. The V gene is TRBV7-2, the J gene TRBJ2-7, with 8 positions matching TRBD2. CDR1 and CDR2 from the germline V gene are SGHTA and FQGNSA. With 2 bases clipped from V and 2 bases from J, the junction kept 2 bases outside the gene matches. CDR3 length: 14 residues. In DNA form, the CDR3 reads TGTGCCAGCAGCTTACTAGCGGGTGCCTACGAGCAGTACTTC. It is translated as CASSLLAGAYEQYF.

This clonotype was seen many times. The genes are TRBV20-1 and TRBJ1-5; 7 bases are a match to TRBD1. With V trimmed by 2 bases and J by 6 bases, 4 bases remained unmatched. The germline V gene encodes CDR1 DFQATT and CDR2 SNEGSKA (reference sequence). CDR3 length: 13 residues. The CDR3 bases are TGCAGTGCTAGACAGGGGGGAATTCAGCCCCAGCATTTT. Its protein product is CSARQGGIQPQHF.

This clonotype was found many times. The V and J genes are TRBV9 and TRBJ2-2; D may be TRBD2 (7 bases). CDR1 and CDR2 (germline): SGDLS, YYNGEE. Deletions cut 0 bases from V and 2 bases from J, with 11 bases between. The CDR3 contains 16 residues. The CDR3 region is CASSVARGANTGELFF. The CDR3 DNA reads TGTGCCAGCAGCGTAGCTCGGGGGGCCAACACCGGGGAGCTGTTTTTT.

This clonotype came up many times. This chain connects TRBV28 to TRBJ1-1, with a possible D match to TRBD1 (6 bases). V was clipped by 8 bases and J by 0 bases, with 16 bases between them. This CDR3 has 15 amino acids. CDR1 MDHEN and CDR2 SYDVKM come from the germline V gene. The CDR3 here is CASQTGNSMNTEAFF. DNA for the CDR3: TGTGCCAGCCAAACAGGGAACAGCATGAACACTGAAGCTTTCTTT. Looking up the rest from reference TRBV28 and TRBJ1-1 gives the full variable domain: DVKVTQSSRYLVKRTGEKVFLECVQDMDHENMFWYRQDPGLGLRLIYFSYDVKMKEKGDIPEGYSVSREKKERFSLILESASTNQTSMYLCASQTGNSMNTEAFFGQGTRLTVV.

This clonotype was seen at least ten times. The V gene is TRBV6-2 or TRBV6-3, the J gene TRBJ1-1; tentatively, D is TRBD1 (6 bases). The CDR3 totals 15 residues. CDR1 MNHEY and CDR2 SVGEGT come from the germline V gene. Trimming took off 6 bases at V and 5 bases at J, with 19 bases between the two ends. CDR3 amino acids: CASRPEGGAVTEAFF. CDR3 sequence (DNA): TGTGCCAGCAGGCCAGAGGGGGGGGCAGTGACTGAAGCTTTCTTT.

This clonotype was seen repeatedly, ten times or more. The chain employs TRBV5-5 and TRBJ1-4; D is ambiguous. The V end lost 0 bases, the J end lost 7 bases, and 13 bases lay between the germline ends. This CDR3 has 15 residues. From germline, CDR1 is SGHKS and CDR2 YYEKEE (reference sequence). The CDR3 is CASSLVVDFIEKLFF. The CDR3 nucleotides are TGTGCCAGCAGCTTGGTTGTGGATTTTATTGAAAAACTGTTTTTT. The entire variable domain, with the rest obtained from reference TRBV5-5 and TRBJ1-4, is as follows: DAGVTQSPTHLIKTRGQQVTLRCSPISGHKSVSWYQQVLGQGPQFIFQYYEKEERGRGNFPDRFSARQFPNYSSELNVNALLLGDSALYLCASSLVVDFIEKLFFGSGTQLSVL.

This rearrangement joins TRBV7-6 to TRBJ2-5, with 8 nucleotides matching TRBD1. V gave up 8 bases and J gave up 7 bases; unmatched junction bases: 12. This CDR3 contains 14 residues. The germline gives CDR1 SGHVS, CDR2 FNYEAQ. The CDR3 DNA is TGTGCCAGCCATACCCAACAGGGGGGAGGGACCCAGTACTTC. Translated: CASHTQQGGGTQYF. The whole variable domain, filled in from reference TRBV7-6 and TRBJ2-5, reads GAGVSQSPRYKVTKRGQDVALRCDPISGHVSLYWYRQALGQGPEFLTYFNYEAQQDKSGLPNDRFSAERPEGSISTLTIQRTEQRDSAMYRCASHTQQGGGTQYFGPGTRLLVL.

This clonotype was seen ten or more times. The chain carries TRBV5-5 and TRBJ1-1, with 9 bases lining up with TRBD1. CDR1 is SGHKS, CDR2 YYEKEE, per germline (reference sequence). The trim removed 1 base at V and 1 base at J, leaving 2 bases unmatched. CDR3 length: 15 residues. This CDR3 is CASSLTGGANTEAFF. DNA for the CDR3: TGTGCCAGCAGCTTGACAGGGGGCGCGAACACTGAAGCTTTCTTT.

This clonotype was recorded at least ten times. The chain combines TRBV20-1 with TRBJ1-3; D call uncertain. There are 13 residues in the CDR3. Germline-derived CDR1 and CDR2 are DFQATT and SNEGSKA (reference sequence). Trimming cost V 3 bases and J 0 bases, with 6 bases left between them. The CDR3: CSASQTSGNTIYF. CDR3 in DNA: TGCAGTGCTAGTCAAACCTCTGGAAACACCATATATTTT.

This clonotype was counted at least ten times. The chain joins TRBV12-3 or TRBV12-4 to TRBJ1-4; D is unresolved. The CDR3 covers 12 residues. V was clipped by 2 bases and J by 12 bases, with 10 bases between them. The CDR3 protein is CASSLSVGELFF. As DNA, the CDR3 is TGTGCCAGCAGTTTAAGCGTTGGGGAACTGTTTTTT.

This clonotype was seen ten or more times. V is TRBV5-1 and J is TRBJ2-3; TRBD2 agrees at 11 bases. Germline CDR1 is SGHRS and CDR2 is YFSETQ. This CDR3 region has 16 residues. Trimming removed 2 bases from V and 3 bases from J; junction bases left unmatched: 5. This CDR3 is CASSLPGLAETDTQYF. The CDR3 DNA reads as TGCGCCAGCAGCTTACCGGGACTAGCGGAGACAGATACGCAGTATTTT.

In its sample, this clonotype was seen many times. The gene calls are TRBV24-1 and TRBJ2-4; D is possibly TRBD2 (5 bases). V gave up 0 bases and J gave up 14 bases, with 13 bases separating them. The CDR3 contains 13 residues. Germline V gene data show CDR1 as KGHDR and CDR2 as SFDVKD. The CDR3 sequence: CATSDLVGIAKYF. The CDR3 DNA follows: TGTGCCACCAGTGATTTGGTTGGCATAGCGAAGTACTTC.

This clonotype was seen at least ten times. The chain links TRBV20-1 to TRBJ2-5; 9 bases align to TRBD2. This CDR3 is built from 16 residues. The germline V gene has CDR1 DFQATT and CDR2 SNEGSKA (reference sequence). J was trimmed by 2 bases and V by 3 bases; bases with no gene match: 10. The CDR3 DNA follows: TGCAGTGCTAGTGACCCGCGGCTAGCGGGGCAAGAGACCCAGTACTTC. Its translation is CSASDPRLAGQETQYF.

This clonotype has a count of ten or more. V is TRBV20-1 and J is TRBJ2-7; D is perhaps TRBD1 or TRBD2 (5 bases each). Germline V lookup: CDR1 DFQATT, CDR2 SNEGSKA (reference sequence). CDR3 length: 13 residues. V was clipped by 4 bases and J by 6 bases, with 16 bases between them. DNA of the CDR3: TGCAGTGCTAACCGGGGCCCAGGAGGCGAGCAGTACTTC. Its translation is CSANRGPGGEQYF.

Many counts were recorded for this clonotype. The chain carries TRBV7-9 and TRBJ1-3, with unresolved D. CDR3 length: 14 amino acids. CDR1 is SEHNR and CDR2 is FQNEAQ in the germline V gene (reference sequence). The ends were cut back, 4 bases at V and 0 bases at J, with 7 bases in the middle. CDR3 in amino acids: CASSSGFSGNTIYF. The CDR3 DNA sequence: TGTGCCAGCAGCTCGGGATTCTCTGGAAACACCATATATTTT.

This clonotype has a count of ten or more. This CDR3 reads CASSWTGSQETQYF. DNA of the CDR3: TGTGCCAGCAGCTGGACAGGGAGCCAAGAGACCCAGTACTTC. The V gene is TRBV12-3 or TRBV12-4, the J gene TRBJ2-5, with TRBD1 matching over 8 bases. The junction had 4 bases not matched to a gene; V was cut back by 6 bases and J by 1 base. The CDR3 contains 14 residues.

This clonotype occurred many times. The rearrangement uses TRBV30 and TRBJ1-2; the D gene is possibly TRBD1 (6 bases). This CDR3 contains 14 residues. Trimming took off 3 bases at V and 6 bases at J, with 17 bases between the two ends. CDR1 is GTSNPN and CDR2 is SVGIG in the germline V gene (reference sequence). The CDR3 is CAWRWREGGDGYTF. The CDR3 nucleotides are TGTGCCTGGAGATGGAGGGAGGGGGGAGATGGCTACACCTTC.

This clonotype was seen repeatedly, ten times or more. The V call is TRBV5-1, the J call TRBJ2-3, with TRBD2 identical over 10 bases. Germline loops: CDR1 SGHRS, CDR2 YFSETQ. V gave up 4 bases and J gave up 6 bases; unmatched junction bases: 5. The CDR3 consists of 14 residues. The CDR3 DNA reads TGCGCCAGCAGCATTCTAGCGGGGGTTGATACGCAGTATTTT. Protein product: CASSILAGVDTQYF.

This clonotype was seen repeatedly, ten times or more. The rearrangement joins TRBV5-1 to TRBJ2-6; D remains unclear. This CDR3 has 14 residues. Germline CDR1 is SGHRS and CDR2 is YFSETQ. Trimming left V 1 base short and J 0 bases short, with 2 bases between. In DNA, the CDR3 is TGCGCCAGCAGCTTGAGCTCTGGGGCCAACGTCCTGACTTTC. Protein: CASSLSSGANVLTF.

A word on this clonotype: One junction end disagrees with the germline gene, perhaps due to a read error. The genes are TRBV4-3 and TRBJ2-3; possible D gene TRBD1, 5 bases. Germline CDR1 is LGHNA and CDR2 is YSLEER. The CDR3 runs 15 residues. CDR3 amino acids: CASSFDSVGTDKQYF. CDR3 sequence (DNA): TGCGCCAGCAGCTTCGACAGCGTCGGTACAGATAAGCAGTATTTT.